This T cell receptor (beta chain) originates from a study of blood T cell repertoires in COVID-19. For the study at large: T cells, B-cell-depleted T cells, or PBMCs supplied cDNA or gDNA.

The germline V gene encodes CDR1 SGHVS and CDR2 FNYEAQ. V was pared by 4 bases and J by 6 bases, with 7 bases of the junction left unmatched. The CDR3 sequence is 15 residues long. Per the original data handling: The assay estimated nucleated cells by amplifying reference gene primers. The data were produced by immunoSEQ multiplex PCR, yet TCRdb's version contains in-frame clones alone and is incomplete. V and J calls and clone size are as listed in that table; D and trimming were resolved from the DNA. Counted here are 65,000 to 100,000 clones, almost 90% occurring once; the ten biggest clones make up more than 4.5%.

The source material was peripheral blood. This receptor was identified in a woman aged 80 or over with acute or convalescent COVID-19. The rearrangement joins TRBV7-6 to TRBJ2-1; 9 nucleotides align to TRBD2. CDR3 nucleotides: TGTGCCAGCAGCTCTCCGGGACTAGCCCCCAATGAGCAGTTCTTC. Encoded protein: CASSSPGLAPNEQFF.